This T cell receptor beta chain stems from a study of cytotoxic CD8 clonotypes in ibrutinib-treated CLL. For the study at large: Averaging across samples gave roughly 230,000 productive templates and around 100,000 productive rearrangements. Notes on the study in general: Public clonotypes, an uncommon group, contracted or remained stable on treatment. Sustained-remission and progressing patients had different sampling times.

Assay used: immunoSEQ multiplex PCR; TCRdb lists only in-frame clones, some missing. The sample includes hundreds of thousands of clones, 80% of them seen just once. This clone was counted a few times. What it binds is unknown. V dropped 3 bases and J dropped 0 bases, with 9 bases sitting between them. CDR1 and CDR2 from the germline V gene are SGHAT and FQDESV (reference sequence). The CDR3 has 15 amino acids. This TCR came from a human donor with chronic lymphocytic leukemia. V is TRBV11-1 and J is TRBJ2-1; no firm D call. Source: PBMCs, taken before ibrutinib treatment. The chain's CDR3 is CASSFGRSSYNEQFF. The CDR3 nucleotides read TGTGCCAGCAGCTTCGGTCGCAGCTCCTACAATGAGCAGTTCTTC.